This is a list of T cell receptor beta chains from one sample in a study of T cells in Graves' hyperthyroidism and ophthalmopathy. TCRdb re-called the multiplex PCR reads with MiXCR, one entry per CDR3 protein. The profile shows 300,000 to 450,000 distinct CDR3 sequences, roughly 18% of them singletons. The material sequenced was blood. The receptors were sampled from a man younger than 30 with Graves' ophthalmopathy. Both conserved end residues are part of each CDR3. The order of the fields is clone size, J gene, V gene, D gene, CDR3 DNA, CDR3 protein. D genes are given only for firm matches. Clone size is given for some rows only: seen once, a few or many times, or a class if the clone is expanded.

>NA|TRBJ2-7|TRBV20-1|TRBD2
TGCAGTGCTAGAGATGGAGTAGCGGGGGCTCCAGGAGGGCAGTACTTC
CSARDGVAGAPGGQYF
>few|TRBJ1-5|TRBV24-1|NA
TGTGCCACCAGTGATCAACGGGGGGCCCAGCATTTT
CATSDQRGAQHF
>many|TRBJ2-1|TRBV12-3/TRBV12-4|TRBD2
TGTGCCAGCAGTTTAGGTGGACTAGCCCACAATGAGCAGTTCTTC
CASSLGGLAHNEQFF
>many|TRBJ1-1|TRBV7-2|TRBD1
TGTGCCAGCAGCTTGAACCCCGGGACAGGGGGCTTGGGCACTGAAGCTTTCTTT
CASSLNPGTGGLGTEAFF
>few|TRBJ2-7|TRBV19|TRBD1
TGTGCCAGTAGTCCTTGGCAGGGGGAGTTCTACGAGCAGTACTTC
CASSPWQGEFYEQYF
>NA|TRBJ2-3|TRBV14|NA
TGTGCCAGCAGCCAAGAGACGGGGGCTAGCACAGATACGCAGTATTTT
CASSQETGASTDTQYF
>NA|TRBJ1-2|TRBV10-3|TRBD1
TGTGCCATCAGTGAGCAGGGGGCACATGGCTACACCTTC
CAISEQGAHGYTF
>few|TRBJ2-7|TRBV14|NA
TGTGCCAGCAGCCAAGGCCTTTTTGGGGAGCAGTACTTC
CASSQGLFGEQYF
>NA|TRBJ2-2|TRBV6-2/TRBV6-3|NA
TGTGCCAGCAACAAACCAACCGGGGAGCTGTTTTTT
CASNKPTGELFF
>few|TRBJ2-3|TRBV7-4|NA
TGTGCCAGCAGCCCCACCCGCCCGGGACCTAACACAGATACGCAGTATTTT
CASSPTRPGPNTDTQYF
>NA|TRBJ2-3|TRBV4-1|TRBD2
TGCGCCAGCAGCCAGACTTTAGCGGGAAGCACAGATACGCAGTATTTT
CASSQTLAGSTDTQYF
>few|TRBJ2-1|TRBV11-3|NA
TGTGCCAGCAGCTTAGAGTCGACTCGCGATGAGCAGTTCTTC
CASSLESTRDEQFF
>NA|TRBJ2-7|TRBV28|TRBD1
TGTGCCAGCACCTTGGGGGACAGGGTACCTGGCGAGCAGTACTTC
CASTLGDRVPGEQYF
>many|TRBJ2-3|TRBV20-1|NA
TGCAGTGCCCCGAGACTGGGGTCTTCGACAGATACGCAGTATTTT
CSAPRLGSSTDTQYF
>few|TRBJ2-7|TRBV11-2|TRBD2
TGTGCCAGCAGCCCGGGGGGGCTGCAGTACTTC
CASSPGGLQYF